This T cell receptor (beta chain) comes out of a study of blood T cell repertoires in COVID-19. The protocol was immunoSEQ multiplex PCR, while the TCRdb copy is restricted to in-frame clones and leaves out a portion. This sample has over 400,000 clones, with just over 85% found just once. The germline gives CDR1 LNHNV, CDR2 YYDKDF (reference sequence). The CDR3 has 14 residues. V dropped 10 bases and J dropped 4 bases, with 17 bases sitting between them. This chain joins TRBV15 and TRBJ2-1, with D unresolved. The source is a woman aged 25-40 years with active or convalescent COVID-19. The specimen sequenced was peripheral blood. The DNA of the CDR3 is TGTGCCATCGCGTTCTTTTCCGGGTACAATGAGCAGTTCTTC. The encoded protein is CAIAFFSGYNEQFF.